This T cell receptor (beta chain) originates from a study of T-cell reconstitution after alpha-beta-depleted transplantation in children. Germline V gene data show CDR1 as DFQATT and CDR2 as SNEGSKA (reference sequence). Trimming pared 3 bases from V and 11 bases from J, leaving 16 bases between. The CDR3 is 12 residues long. Unique molecular identifiers were used in preparing the TCRbeta library. Via MiXCR, TCRdb re-called the PCR reads, giving one row per CDR3 protein. The profile covers 640,000 or so distinct CDR3 sequences, with 16% appearing a single time and around 0.96% taken by the ten largest.

V is TRBV20-1 and J is TRBJ1-1; possibly TRBD1 for D (6 bases). The sample in question was PBMCs from the stem cell graft donor, obtained from the stem cell graft. The TCR sequence derives from a human donor who donated a stem cell graft to a child with acute myeloid leukemia. The CDR3 coding sequence is TGCAGTGCTAGCCCCTGGGGGGCGGCGGCTTTCTTT. This encodes CSASPWGAAAFF.